This is a list of T cell receptor beta chains from one sample in a study of CD8+CD57+ T cells in acquired aplastic anemia. TCRdb recomputed calls from the reads with MiXCR, one row per CDR3 protein. The data show 89,000 or so distinct CDR3 sequences, less than 75% seen once. The sample was sorted CD4+, CD8+, or CD8+CD57+ T cells (not recorded which) from PBMCs. The receptors originated from a human donor with aplastic anemia. Each CDR3 is given with its conserved first and last residue. Fields, in order: J gene, clone size, V gene, D gene, CDR3 DNA, CDR3 protein. D genes are given only for firm matches. Clone sizes are given selectively: once, few, many, or a class where the clone is expanded.

j_gene: TRBJ2-7
abundance: medium-sized
v_gene: TRBV6-1
d_gene: TRBD2
CDR3nt: TGTGCCAGCAGTGAACAGGCGGGAGCGGGCTACGAGCAGTACTTC
CDR3aa: CASSEQAGAGYEQYF

j_gene: TRBJ2-1
abundance: NA
v_gene: TRBV4-2
d_gene: NA
CDR3nt: TGTGCCAGCAGCCAAGATCACGGGACCGAGCAGTTCTTC
CDR3aa: CASSQDHGTEQFF

j_gene: TRBJ1-1
abundance: NA
v_gene: TRBV10-3
d_gene: NA
CDR3nt: TGTGCCATCAGTGAGTCTCGGGGCACGAACACTGAAGCTTTCTTT
CDR3aa: CAISESRGTNTEAFF

j_gene: TRBJ1-1
abundance: NA
v_gene: TRBV14
d_gene: NA
CDR3nt: TGTGCCAGCAGCCTGATAACAGGTAGTAACACTGAAGCTTTCTTT
CDR3aa: CASSLITGSNTEAFF

j_gene: TRBJ2-2
abundance: NA
v_gene: TRBV19
d_gene: NA
CDR3nt: TGTGCCAGTAGTTTATATGGACCGAACACCGGGGAGCTGTTTTTT
CDR3aa: CASSLYGPNTGELFF

j_gene: TRBJ1-6
abundance: NA
v_gene: TRBV9
d_gene: NA
CDR3nt: TGTGCCAGCAGCCCGCAGGGGTTAGGGAATTCACCCCTCCACTTT
CDR3aa: CASSPQGLGNSPLHF

j_gene: TRBJ2-6
abundance: NA
v_gene: TRBV11-2
d_gene: NA
CDR3nt: TGTGCCAGCAGAGTAGGGGGTTACTCTGGGGCCAACGTCCTGACTTTC
CDR3aa: CASRVGGYSGANVLTF

j_gene: TRBJ2-7
abundance: NA
v_gene: TRBV2
d_gene: NA
CDR3nt: TGTGCCAGCAGCCCGTCTAGGAGTGGGCAGTACTTC
CDR3aa: CASSPSRSGQYF

j_gene: TRBJ2-7
abundance: NA
v_gene: TRBV20-1
d_gene: TRBD2
CDR3nt: TGCAGTGCTATAGCGGGGGGGCCAAACGAGCAGTACTTC
CDR3aa: CSAIAGGPNEQYF

j_gene: TRBJ2-7
abundance: NA
v_gene: TRBV19
d_gene: NA
CDR3nt: TGTGCCAGTAAGGAGGCAGGGGAATACGAGCAGTACTTC
CDR3aa: CASKEAGEYEQYF

j_gene: TRBJ2-2
abundance: NA
v_gene: TRBV24-1
d_gene: NA
CDR3nt: TGTGCCACCAGTGAGAACACCGGGGAGCTGTTTTTT
CDR3aa: CATSENTGELFF

j_gene: TRBJ2-1
abundance: NA
v_gene: TRBV7-9
d_gene: NA
CDR3nt: TGTGCCAGCAGGTCCGAGGGCGAGCAGTTCTTC
CDR3aa: CASRSEGEQFF

j_gene: TRBJ2-5
abundance: NA
v_gene: TRBV20-1
d_gene: NA
CDR3nt: TGCAGTGCTAGAGGGGGGTACGACGGGATGGAGACCCAGTACTTC
CDR3aa: CSARGGYDGMETQYF

j_gene: TRBJ1-3
abundance: NA
v_gene: TRBV7-8
d_gene: NA
CDR3nt: TGTGCCAGCAGCCCCGCTCCACAGGGATGGGACAACACCATATATTTT
CDR3aa: CASSPAPQGWDNTIYF

j_gene: TRBJ1-6
abundance: few
v_gene: TRBV25-1
d_gene: NA
CDR3nt: TGTGCCAGCAGTGAGACAACTCACCATCTCAATTCACCCCTCCACTTT
CDR3aa: CASSETTHHLNSPLHF

j_gene: TRBJ2-1
abundance: NA
v_gene: TRBV10-1
d_gene: NA
CDR3nt: TGCGCCAGCAGTCGACTAGTTCATCCCTACAATGAGCAGTTCTTC
CDR3aa: CASSRLVHPYNEQFF

j_gene: TRBJ1-2
abundance: NA
v_gene: TRBV6-1
d_gene: NA
CDR3nt: TGTGCCAGCAGTGACAGGGAGTTCCGACTCTCCTTC
CDR3aa: CASSDREFRLSF

j_gene: TRBJ1-5
abundance: NA
v_gene: TRBV5-1
d_gene: NA
CDR3nt: TGCGCCAGCAGCTTGGAAGGGGATCGCAATCAGCCCCAGCATTTT
CDR3aa: CASSLEGDRNQPQHF

j_gene: TRBJ2-7
abundance: NA
v_gene: TRBV20-1
d_gene: TRBD2
CDR3nt: TGCAGTGACGAGGGCGGGGGGTCCTACGAGCAGTACTTC
CDR3aa: CSDEGGGSYEQYF

j_gene: TRBJ2-7
abundance: many
v_gene: TRBV18
d_gene: NA
CDR3nt: TGTGCCAGCTCACCACCGGAGGTGGCAGTCCTCCCCTACGAGCAGTACTTC
CDR3aa: CASSPPEVAVLPYEQYF

j_gene: TRBJ1-3
abundance: few
v_gene: TRBV10-3
d_gene: NA
CDR3nt: TGTGCCATCAGTTGGGCAGGCTCTGGAAACACCATATATTTT
CDR3aa: CAISWAGSGNTIYF

j_gene: TRBJ2-3
abundance: few
v_gene: TRBV5-1
d_gene: NA
CDR3nt: TGCGCCAGCAGCTCCAGTTTTTCGGACACAGATACGCAGTATTTT
CDR3aa: CASSSSFSDTDTQYF

j_gene: TRBJ1-5
abundance: NA
v_gene: TRBV6-5
d_gene: NA
CDR3nt: TGTGCCAGCAGTTACTCGACTAGGGGGACGAGCAATCAGCCCCAGCATTTT
CDR3aa: CASSYSTRGTSNQPQHF

j_gene: TRBJ2-1
abundance: NA
v_gene: TRBV29-1
d_gene: NA
CDR3nt: TGCAGCGTTGTGCCCAATGGACATTTTAACAATGAGCAGTTCTTC
CDR3aa: CSVVPNGHFNNEQFF

j_gene: TRBJ2-3
abundance: few
v_gene: TRBV20-1
d_gene: TRBD1
CDR3nt: TGCAGTGTTCAGGCAGGGACAGGGGTTATAGATACGCAGTATTTT
CDR3aa: CSVQAGTGVIDTQYF

j_gene: TRBJ2-5
abundance: NA
v_gene: TRBV4-1
d_gene: TRBD2
CDR3nt: TGCGCCAGCAGCCAAGAAGGACTAGCGGGACAAGAGACCCAGTACTTC
CDR3aa: CASSQEGLAGQETQYF

j_gene: TRBJ1-2
abundance: NA
v_gene: TRBV7-6
d_gene: NA
CDR3nt: TGTGCCAGCAGCTTAGTCGCGGCCGGGAGAGCAGGCTACACCTTC
CDR3aa: CASSLVAAGRAGYTF

j_gene: TRBJ2-5
abundance: few
v_gene: TRBV24-1
d_gene: TRBD2
CDR3nt: TGTGCCACCAGTGACCGTAGCGGGGGGAAAGAGACCCAGTACTTC
CDR3aa: CATSDRSGGKETQYF

j_gene: TRBJ2-1
abundance: NA
v_gene: TRBV20-1
d_gene: TRBD2
CDR3nt: TGCAGTGCTAGGGAAGTGGGACTAGCGGGAAGCGGGGAGCAGTTCTTC
CDR3aa: CSAREVGLAGSGEQFF

j_gene: TRBJ2-1
abundance: once
v_gene: TRBV7-6
d_gene: TRBD1
CDR3nt: TGTGCCAGCAGCTCTCCGGGACAGGGGGACAATGAGCAGTTCTTC
CDR3aa: CASSSPGQGDNEQFF

j_gene: TRBJ2-1
abundance: NA
v_gene: TRBV14
d_gene: NA
CDR3nt: TGTGCCAGCAGCCAAGACTTTCGGGACAATGAGCAGCTCTTC
CDR3aa: CASSQDFRDNEQLF

j_gene: TRBJ2-3
abundance: once
v_gene: TRBV10-3
d_gene: NA
CDR3nt: TGTGCCATCAGTGAGTCTAGAAGCACAGATACGCAGTATTTT
CDR3aa: CAISESRSTDTQYF

j_gene: TRBJ2-7
abundance: NA
v_gene: TRBV6-4
d_gene: NA
CDR3nt: TGTGCCAGCAGTTTAAGGCAGCATTCCTACGAGCAGTACTTC
CDR3aa: CASSLRQHSYEQYF

j_gene: TRBJ2-3
abundance: many
v_gene: TRBV6-5
d_gene: NA
CDR3nt: TGTGCCAGCAGTTCCTACCGACTAGTCCCAAACACAGATACGCAGTATTTT
CDR3aa: CASSSYRLVPNTDTQYF

j_gene: TRBJ1-1
abundance: few
v_gene: TRBV20-1
d_gene: TRBD1
CDR3nt: TGCAGTGCTAGAGGTATCCATCCGACAGGGGGCAACACTGAAGCTTTCTTT
CDR3aa: CSARGIHPTGGNTEAFF

j_gene: TRBJ2-1
abundance: NA
v_gene: TRBV4-3
d_gene: NA
CDR3nt: TGCGCCAGCAGCCAAGATGTCGGGACCCCTCATGAGCAGTTCTTC
CDR3aa: CASSQDVGTPHEQFF

j_gene: TRBJ2-6
abundance: NA
v_gene: TRBV13
d_gene: NA
CDR3nt: TGTGCCAGCAGCCTAGGATTTGTGGGGCTTAGCTCTGGGGCCAACGTCCTGACTTTC
CDR3aa: CASSLGFVGLSSGANVLTF

j_gene: TRBJ2-1
abundance: NA
v_gene: TRBV19
d_gene: TRBD2
CDR3nt: TGTGCCAGTAGTATAGAAGGGCTAGCGGCCAATGAGCAGTTCTTC
CDR3aa: CASSIEGLAANEQFF

j_gene: TRBJ1-2
abundance: NA
v_gene: TRBV7-2
d_gene: NA
CDR3nt: TGTGCCAGCAGCCCTCGGGGGAACTATGGCTACACCTTC
CDR3aa: CASSPRGNYGYTF

j_gene: TRBJ1-5
abundance: NA
v_gene: TRBV15
d_gene: NA
CDR3nt: TGTGCCACCAGCAGTCGACAGATTAGCAATCAGCCCCAGCATTTT
CDR3aa: CATSSRQISNQPQHF

j_gene: TRBJ2-3
abundance: NA
v_gene: TRBV19
d_gene: NA
CDR3nt: TGTGCCAGTAGTATGGCGAGCACAGATACGCAGTATTTT
CDR3aa: CASSMASTDTQYF

j_gene: TRBJ1-5
abundance: NA
v_gene: TRBV20-1
d_gene: NA
CDR3nt: TGCAGTGCCACCAAGGACAGCCCCAATCAGCCCCAGCATTTT
CDR3aa: CSATKDSPNQPQHF

j_gene: TRBJ1-3
abundance: NA
v_gene: TRBV5-1
d_gene: NA
CDR3nt: TGCGCCAGCAGCTTGAGTCTGGCAGGCTCTGGAAACACCATATATTTT
CDR3aa: CASSLSLAGSGNTIYF

j_gene: TRBJ2-7
abundance: NA
v_gene: TRBV9
d_gene: TRBD2
CDR3nt: TGTGCCAGCGGCGGGGGAGTGAGCTACGAGCAGTACTTC
CDR3aa: CASGGGVSYEQYF

j_gene: TRBJ2-7
abundance: NA
v_gene: TRBV12-3/TRBV12-4
d_gene: NA
CDR3nt: TGTGCCAGCACTAGGGACACCTACGAGCAGTACTTC
CDR3aa: CASTRDTYEQYF

j_gene: TRBJ2-1
abundance: NA
v_gene: TRBV24-1
d_gene: NA
CDR3nt: TGTGCCACCAGTGATGCTGTAGACTCCTACAATGAGCAGTTCTTC
CDR3aa: CATSDAVDSYNEQFF

j_gene: TRBJ2-5
abundance: NA
v_gene: TRBV25-1
d_gene: TRBD2
CDR3nt: TGTGCCAGCAGCTCGTCAGTCGGGGGGTCCCAAGAGACCCAGTACTTC
CDR3aa: CASSSSVGGSQETQYF

j_gene: TRBJ1-5
abundance: NA
v_gene: TRBV24-1
d_gene: NA
CDR3nt: TGTGCCACCAGTGATTCAAAACAGGGCAGCAATCAGCCCCAGCATTTT
CDR3aa: CATSDSKQGSNQPQHF